Listed here are 31 T cell receptor beta chains from one sample, sequenced in a study of T cell changes during pregnancy in multiple sclerosis. Data came from immunoSEQ multiplex PCR; TCRdb stores just in-frame clones and leaves some out. This table has 85,000 to 100,000 clones, around 94% appearing once. Sample: peripheral blood, taken in the first trimester of pregnancy. Source of these receptors: a female donor with multiple sclerosis, enrolled in a pregnancy study.

The CDR3 sequence: CASSTVTGTLPGTQYF. The DNA for the CDR3 is TGTGCCAGTAGTACCGTCACCGGGACTCTCCCTGGTACGCAGTATTTT. The J gene is TRBJ2-3, the V gene TRBV19, with D perhaps TRBD2 (6 bases). V lost 4 bases and J 8 bases, leaving 22 bases between the germline ends. Germline CDR1 is LNHDA and CDR2 is SQIVND (reference sequence). The CDR3 spans 16 residues.

Here the CDR3 reads CASSLLGQGVEQYF. In nucleotides, the CDR3 is TGTGCCAGCAGTTTATTGGGACAGGGAGTCGAGCAGTACTTC. The chain links TRBV28 to TRBJ2-7, with 9 bases identical to TRBD1. V lost 1 base to trimming and J lost 6 bases; unmatched junction nucleotides: 4. Germline CDR1 and CDR2: MDHEN and SYDVKM. The CDR3 is 14 residues long.

The chain employs TRBV10-3 and TRBJ2-3; weak D call: TRBD2 (6 bases). Trimming removed 5 bases from V and 2 bases from J, with 17 bases in between. CDR3 length equals 16 residues. Germline V gene data show CDR1 as ENHRY and CDR2 as SYGVKD. The DNA for the CDR3 is TGTGCCATCAGTTCCCGACTAGAGTCCCCCACAGATACGCAGTATTTT. Translated: CAISSRLESPTDTQYF.

This clone occurred once. The chain has TRBV21-1 and TRBJ1-1; TRBD1 is the table's D call and was not checked against the DNA. TRBV21-1 is flagged as a pseudogene. The CDR3 loop spans 15 amino acids. CDR3 region: CASSKWTGPDTEAFF. CDR3 in DNA: TGTGCCAGCAGCAAATGGACAGGGCCGGACACTGAAGCTTTCTTT.

This rearrangement joins TRBV19 to TRBJ2-7, with D possibly TRBD1 on 6 matching bases. The CDR3 runs to 14 residues. V gave up 4 bases and J gave up 7 bases, with 17 bases separating them. Germline assignment: CDR1 LNHDA and CDR2 SQIVND (reference sequence). The CDR3 is CASSNPGQGLEQYF. The CDR3 bases are TGTGCCAGTAGTAACCCGGGACAAGGGCTTGAGCAGTACTTC.

The CDR3 protein is CASSPPRAMNTEAFF. The CDR3 region has the DNA TGTGCCAGCAGCCCTCCCAGGGCCATGAACACTGAAGCTTTCTTT. The chain couples TRBV5-6 to TRBJ1-1, with a tentative D call TRBD1 (5 bases). The CDR3 spans 15 residues. The V gene lost 4 bases and the J gene lost 0 bases, with 13 bases spanning the gap. Germline V gene sequence: CDR1 SGHDT, CDR2 YYEEEE.

This clone was found a few times. The chain is built from TRBV4-3 and TRBJ1-1; D remains ambiguous. CDR1 LGHNA and CDR2 YSLEER come from the germline V gene. Trimming took off 2 bases at V and 0 bases at J, with 7 bases between the two ends. The CDR3 is made up of 14 amino acids. The CDR3 DNA is TGCGCCAGCAGCCAATTTTCTATGAACACTGAAGCTTTCTTT. Protein: CASSQFSMNTEAFF.

Regarding this clone: This same CDR3 is encoded by further DNA sequences in the sample. The CDR3 nucleotides are TGTGCCAGCAGCTTGGGGCGGGGCCCCTACGAGCAGTACTTC. This gives the protein CASSLGRGPYEQYF. V is TRBV5-4 and J is TRBJ2-7; possible D gene TRBD2, 6 bases. The CDR3 totals 14 residues. Germline V gene data show CDR1 as SGHNT and CDR2 as YYREEE (reference sequence). V was clipped by 0 bases and J by 2 bases, with 9 bases between them.

The CDR3 reads CASSSPSGSTGELFF. CDR3 nucleotides: TGTGCCAGCAGTTCCCCTAGCGGGAGCACCGGGGAGCTGTTTTTT. This sequence joins TRBV28 and TRBJ2-2; TRBD2 aligns across 10 bases. The germline V gene has CDR1 MDHEN and CDR2 SYDVKM. The CDR3 spans 15 residues. The junction had 3 bases not matched to a gene; V was cut back by 4 bases and J by 4 bases.

CDR3 protein: CASSLPGGPTYNEQFF. Written as DNA, the CDR3 is TGTGCCAGCAGTTTACCAGGGGGCCCGACCTACAATGAGCAGTTCTTC. The chain joins TRBV27 to TRBJ2-1; 8 bases are a match to TRBD1. V lost 2 bases, J lost 2 bases, and 5 bases stayed unmatched. The germline V gene has CDR1 MNHEY and CDR2 SMNVEV (reference sequence). The CDR3 is made up of 16 amino acids.

The chain is built from TRBV5-1 and TRBJ2-5; a possible D gene is TRBD1 (6 bases). V dropped 4 bases and J dropped 5 bases, with 15 bases sitting between them. The germline CDR1 and CDR2 sequences are SGHRS and YFSETQ. CDR3 length: 14 residues. The CDR3 DNA sequence: TGCGCCAGCAGCCAAACAGGGTTAGCGGAGACCCAGTACTTC. Translated: CASSQTGLAETQYF. Combining the CDR3 with reference TRBV5-1 and TRBJ2-5 gives the whole variable domain KAGVTQTPRYLIKTRGQQVTLSCSPISGHRSVSWYQQTPGQGLQFLFEYFSETQRNKGNFPGRFSGRQFSNSRSEMNVSTLELGDSALYLCASSQTGLAETQYFGPGTRLLVL.

This clone was seen only once. The V and J genes are TRBV6-6 and TRBJ1-1; D is ambiguous. The CDR3 sequence is 14 residues long. CDR1 is MNHNY, CDR2 SVGAGI, per germline (reference sequence). The V end was cut by 6 bases, the J end by 5 bases, with 16 bases between. CDR3 in amino acids: CASRHGGEWTEAFF. CDR3 bases: TGTGCCAGCAGACACGGCGGGGAGTGGACTGAAGCTTTCTTT.

The V gene is TRBV29-1, the J gene TRBJ2-5; 8 bases fit TRBD2. The tail of the sequence fits TRBJ2-7 better, so the J call may be wrong. Looked up from germline, CDR1 is SQVTM and CDR2 is ANQGSEA. The CDR3 consists of 15 residues. The CDR3 spells CSVETSGARSYEQYF. CDR3 DNA: TGCAGCGTTGAAACTAGCGGAGCCCGGAGCTACGAGCAGTACTTC.

The rearrangement uses TRBV10-1 and TRBJ1-5; 7 bases align to TRBD1. Germline CDR1 is WNHNN and CDR2 is SYGVQD (reference sequence). The CDR3 is 16 residues long. Trimming took 10 bases from V and 0 from J; bases not matched to a gene: 12. CDR3 DNA sequence: TGCGCCATCCGGACAGGACGCACCCATAGCAATCAGCCCCAGCATTTT. Translation: CAIRTGRTHSNQPQHF.

The rearrangement uses TRBV5-1 and TRBJ2-3; 9 positions agree with TRBD1. Trimming cost V 1 base and J 4 bases; bases outside gene matches: 4. CDR3 length equals 15 residues. Germline CDR1 SGHRS, CDR2 YFSETQ. This CDR3 reads CASSLTGGSSDTQYF. The CDR3, as DNA: TGCGCCAGCAGCTTGACAGGGGGCAGTTCAGATACGCAGTATTTT.

The chain is built from TRBV6-1 and TRBJ1-5, with 7 nucleotides matching TRBD1. This CDR3 spans 15 amino acids. The germline gives CDR1 MNHNS, CDR2 SASEGT. V gave up 1 base and J gave up 3 bases; unmatched junction bases: 3. The CDR3 sequence: CASSEGDRDNQPQHF. CDR3 DNA sequence: TGTGCCAGCAGTGAAGGCGACAGGGACAATCAGCCCCAGCATTTT.

The rearrangement joins TRBV19 to TRBJ1-5; 10 nucleotides match TRBD1. V lost 3 bases and J lost 3; bases outside the gene matches: 5. This CDR3 is built from 16 residues. CDR1 LNHDA and CDR2 SQIVND come from the germline V gene (reference sequence). The CDR3 bases are TGTGCCAGTAGTATGGTGGGACAGGGGATCAATCAGCCCCAGCATTTT. It codes for CASSMVGQGINQPQHF.

This clone was counted a single time. The chain uses TRBV4-2 and TRBJ1-2; D is possibly TRBD1 (6 bases). Germline V CDR1 and CDR2: LGHNA, YNFKEQ. This CDR3 has 13 residues. Trimming took 0 bases from V and 7 from J, leaving 9 bases between them. CDR3 nucleotide sequence: TGTGCCAGCAGCCAAGAACCAGGGGTTGGCTACACCTTC. It is translated as CASSQEPGVGYTF.

The V and J genes are TRBV7-9 and TRBJ2-5; 12 bases align to TRBD1. Germline CDR1 reads SEHNR; CDR2 reads FQNEAQ (reference sequence). The CDR3 has 15 amino acids. The J segment lost 11 bases and the V segment lost 5 bases, leaving 12 bases of the junction unmatched. CDR3 in amino acids: CASSHPGQGARGQYF. Written as DNA, the CDR3 is TGTGCCAGCAGCCACCCGGGACAGGGGGCGCGGGGGCAGTACTTC.

The gene calls are TRBV18 and TRBJ2-1, with D possibly TRBD1 on 5 matching bases. The length of the CDR3 is 15 residues. The germline V gene encodes CDR1 KGHSH and CDR2 LQKENI. V lost 2 bases, J lost 2 bases, and 10 bases lay in between. The CDR3 region has the DNA TGTGCCAGCTCACCAGGAGTAGGGGCCTACAATGAGCAGTTCTTC. Translation: CASSPGVGAYNEQFF.

This clone was recorded once. The rearrangement uses TRBV29-1 and TRBJ2-1; the D gene is possibly TRBD1 (5 bases). The V end lost 7 bases, the J end lost 1 base, and 14 bases lay between the germline ends. Germline CDR1 SQVTM, CDR2 ANQGSEA. There are 14 residues in the CDR3. The CDR3 nucleotides read TGCAGCGCCGGCAGGGTCTCATCCTACAATGAGCAGTTCTTC. It specifies CSAGRVSSYNEQFF.

The rearrangement joins TRBV9 to TRBJ1-2; 10 bases line up with TRBD1. The germline gives CDR1 SGDLS, CDR2 YYNGEE. J was trimmed by 3 bases and V by 0 bases; bases with no gene match: 8. The CDR3 covers 17 residues. The CDR3 spells CASSVAPGQGTYYGYTF. The CDR3 DNA reads as TGTGCCAGCAGCGTAGCTCCGGGACAGGGGACCTACTATGGCTACACCTTC.

This clone was seen just once. One end of the junction fails to match germline, which may point to a read error. The rearrangement links TRBV19 to TRBJ1-2; 11 nucleotides agree with TRBD1. Germline CDR1 is LNHDA and CDR2 is SQIVND (reference sequence). CDR3 size: 14 residues. The CDR3 nucleotides are TGTGCCAGTACCGCCCGGACAGGGGGCGTTAAGAGGGCCTTC. Protein product: CASTARTGGVKRAF.

The chain carries TRBV29-1 and TRBJ2-1; 8 nucleotides line up with TRBD2. The V gene end was trimmed by 4 bases and the J gene end by 4 bases; junction bases not matched to a gene: 9. The CDR3 is 15 amino acids. Germline V gene data show CDR1 as SQVTM and CDR2 as ANQGSEA. CDR3 DNA: TGCAGCGTTGTACCGGCGGGAGGCGTTTACAATGAGCAGTTCTTC. Residues: CSVVPAGGVYNEQFF.

The CDR3 bases are TGTGCCAGCAGCTCCGGGACAGCTCTACGTTGGCAGTACTTC. This translates into CASSSGTALRWQYF. This rearrangement joins TRBV28 to TRBJ2-7; TRBD1 agrees at 7 bases. V trimming: 6 bases; J trimming: 9 bases; junction bases outside the gene matches: 14. CDR1 is MDHEN and CDR2 is SYDVKM in the germline V gene. The CDR3 length is 14 residues. The full variable domain, completed using reference TRBV28 and TRBJ2-7, is DVKVTQSSRYLVKRTGEKVFLECVQDMDHENMFWYRQDPGLGLRLIYFSYDVKMKEKGDIPEGYSVSREKKERFSLILESASTNQTSMYLCASSSGTALRWQYFGPGTRLTVT.

This chain links TRBV28 with TRBJ2-2, with TRBD2 matching 10 bases. The CDR3 runs to 15 residues. The V gene's germline CDR1 is MDHEN and CDR2 SYDVKM. The J segment lost 0 bases and the V segment lost 8 bases, leaving 3 bases of the junction unmatched. As DNA, the CDR3 is TGTGCCAGCCGAGCGGGAGGGCCGAACACCGGGGAGCTGTTTTTT. This translates into CASRAGGPNTGELFF.

The chain recombines TRBV28 with TRBJ2-7, with TRBD1 identical over 11 bases. The trim removed 8 bases at V and 4 bases at J, leaving 10 bases unmatched. This CDR3 has 15 amino acids. Germline lookup yields CDR1 MDHEN and CDR2 SYDVKM. CDR3 sequence: CASGEEDRGLYEQYF. The CDR3 region has the DNA TGTGCCAGCGGCGAAGAGGACAGGGGGCTATACGAGCAGTACTTC. The whole variable domain, filled in from reference TRBV28 and TRBJ2-7, reads DVKVTQSSRYLVKRTGEKVFLECVQDMDHENMFWYRQDPGLGLRLIYFSYDVKMKEKGDIPEGYSVSREKKERFSLILESASTNQTSMYLCASGEEDRGLYEQYFGPGTRLTVT.

This chain links TRBV5-1 with TRBJ2-5; possible D gene TRBD2, 7 bases. The CDR3 sequence is 16 residues long. CDR1 and CDR2 (germline): SGHRS, YFSETQ. The V and J ends lost 1 base and 4 bases respectively, with 17 bases between them. CDR3 bases: TGCGCCAGCAGCTTGAGGGTGGGGGGGCCAGGAGAGACCCAGTACTTC. Protein sequence: CASSLRVGGPGETQYF.

This chain joins TRBV27 and TRBJ2-1; 8 nucleotides line up with TRBD2. V trimming: 6 bases; J trimming: 7 bases; junction bases outside the gene matches: 8. Germline loops: CDR1 MNHEY, CDR2 SMNVEV (reference sequence). The CDR3 is 14 amino acids. The CDR3 loop reads CASRPGLEGNEQFF. In DNA, the CDR3 is TGTGCCAGCAGACCGGGACTAGAAGGTAATGAGCAGTTCTTC.

This chain uses TRBV4-2 with TRBJ2-7, with D perhaps matching TRBD1 (5 bases). This CDR3 contains 14 residues. The V gene's germline CDR1 is LGHNA and CDR2 YNFKEQ. V lost 0 bases and J lost 6, with 12 bases in between. CDR3 protein: CASSQESPGLEQYF. The CDR3 region has the DNA TGTGCCAGCAGCCAAGAATCCCCAGGGCTCGAGCAGTACTTC.

The rearrangement links TRBV9 to TRBJ1-4; perhaps TRBD1 as D (5 bases). CDR1 SGDLS and CDR2 YYNGEE come from the germline V gene. The CDR3 runs to 15 residues. V was shortened by 7 bases and J by 2 bases, with 15 bases between the two germline ends. The CDR3 coding sequence is TGTGCCAGCGCCACAGGTGGCACCACTAATGAAAAACTGTTTTTT. It specifies CASATGGTTNEKLFF.